Listed below are T cell receptor beta chains from one sample, sequenced in a study of cytomegalovirus exposure and HLA in healthy donors. TCRdb's copy holds only in-frame clones and misses some; the assay was immunoSEQ multiplex PCR. The repertoire has just over 60,000 clones, around 87% of them found once; the top ten carry less than 1.5%. What was sequenced was PBMCs. The receptors originated from a man aged 18 to 35 in good health and CMV-seronegative. CDR3s include the opening cysteine and the closing phenylalanine or tryptophan. The D gene is left open where the match is weak. Part of the rows lack a size; the others show once, few, many or a class for expanded clones.

clone size: NA
V gene: TRBV19
J gene: TRBJ1-1
D gene: NA
CDR3 DNA: TGTGCCAGACAGTACATGAACACTGAAGCTTTCTTT
CDR3 protein: CARQYMNTEAFF

clone size: NA
V gene: TRBV4-1
J gene: TRBJ1-1
D gene: TRBD1
CDR3 DNA: TGCGCCAGCAGCCTCGGGACAGCCCGAGGGTTGAACACTGAAGCTTTCTTT
CDR3 protein: CASSLGTARGLNTEAFF

clone size: NA
V gene: TRBV19
J gene: TRBJ2-7
D gene: NA
CDR3 DNA: TGTGCCAGTAGTACTGGCAGTACCTACGAGCAGTACTTC
CDR3 protein: CASSTGSTYEQYF

clone size: NA
V gene: TRBV29-1
J gene: TRBJ1-2
D gene: NA
CDR3 DNA: TGCAGCGTGGGTAATACAGGGAATAGCTACACCTTC
CDR3 protein: CSVGNTGNSYTF

clone size: few
V gene: TRBV7-8
J gene: TRBJ2-5
D gene: NA
CDR3 DNA: TGTGCCAGCAGCTTAACGCCCGGGTGGGAGGAGACCCAGTACTTC
CDR3 protein: CASSLTPGWEETQYF

clone size: NA
V gene: TRBV7-2
J gene: TRBJ1-5
D gene: TRBD1
CDR3 DNA: TGTGCCAGCAGCTCCGGGACAGGGACGTTTCAGCCCCAGCATTTT
CDR3 protein: CASSSGTGTFQPQHF

clone size: NA
V gene: TRBV15
J gene: TRBJ1-4
D gene: NA
CDR3 DNA: TGTGCCACCAGCAGAGGAGTCACTAATGAAAAACTGTTTTTT
CDR3 protein: CATSRGVTNEKLFF

clone size: NA
V gene: TRBV4-1
J gene: TRBJ1-4
D gene: NA
CDR3 DNA: TGCGCCAGCAGTCGACAACCTGTACAGGGTAGTGAAAAACTGTTTTTT
CDR3 protein: CASSRQPVQGSEKLFF

clone size: NA
V gene: TRBV27
J gene: TRBJ1-1
D gene: NA
CDR3 DNA: TGTGCCAGCAGAGTGGGAGCGCTTGAGACTGAAGCTTTCTTT
CDR3 protein: CASRVGALETEAFF

clone size: NA
V gene: TRBV11-2
J gene: TRBJ2-7
D gene: NA
CDR3 DNA: TGTGCCAGCAGCCGGGGGACCTACGAGCAGTACTTC
CDR3 protein: CASSRGTYEQYF

clone size: NA
V gene: TRBV5-6
J gene: TRBJ1-5
D gene: NA
CDR3 DNA: TGTGCCAGCAGCTCCTCGTTTCTCGCCGCTACTTCGCAGCCCCAGCATTTT
CDR3 protein: CASSSSFLAATSQPQHF

clone size: NA
V gene: TRBV5-1
J gene: TRBJ2-7
D gene: TRBD1
CDR3 DNA: TGCGCCAGCAGCGCCGCCGGGACAGGCAACGAGCAGTACTTC
CDR3 protein: CASSAAGTGNEQYF

clone size: NA
V gene: TRBV15
J gene: TRBJ2-7
D gene: NA
CDR3 DNA: TGTGCCACCAGCAGAGATCCCGGGGGGCCCTACGAGCAGTACTTC
CDR3 protein: CATSRDPGGPYEQYF

clone size: NA
V gene: TRBV18
J gene: TRBJ1-4
D gene: TRBD1
CDR3 DNA: TGTGCCAGCACGGGACAGGGGGGAGAAAAACTGTTTTTT
CDR3 protein: CASTGQGGEKLFF

clone size: NA
V gene: TRBV19
J gene: TRBJ2-7
D gene: TRBD1
CDR3 DNA: TGTGCCAGTAGCGACGGACAGGGGAGTTACGAGCAGTACTTC
CDR3 protein: CASSDGQGSYEQYF

clone size: once
V gene: TRBV30
J gene: TRBJ1-1
D gene: NA
CDR3 DNA: TGTGCCTGGAGTCAGAGTCAGGGAGGCACTGAAGCTTTCTTT
CDR3 protein: CAWSQSQGGTEAFF